These T cell receptor beta chains were read from a single sample in a study of CXCR3-negative and CXCR3-positive naive CD8 T cells. One entry per CDR3 protein, without DNA, is what TCRdb gives after re-calling the 5' RACE reads. The sample's table shows 100,000 to 150,000 distinct CDR3 sequences. Specimen: naive CXCR3+ CD8+ T cells from blood. These TCRs come from a human donor in good health. Some clones in this sample may be carry-over from other donors' samples. Both conserved end residues are part of each CDR3. Fields, in order: V gene, J gene, CDR3 protein.

V: TRBV28; J: TRBJ2-4; CDR3: CASTLEARTKNIQYF
V: TRBV29-1; J: TRBJ2-5; CDR3: CSYDYGEGGETQYF
V: TRBV13; J: TRBJ1-3; CDR3: CASSPDGGYGNTIYF
V: TRBV29-1; J: TRBJ1-1; CDR3: CSVDSGNTEAFF
V: TRBV29-1; J: TRBJ1-5; CDR3: CSVGGTGVTSPQHF
V: TRBV7-9; J: TRBJ2-2; CDR3: CASSLVTGRPTGELFF
V: TRBV12-3/TRBV12-4; J: TRBJ2-1; CDR3: CASTMGNEQFF
V: TRBV7-3; J: TRBJ2-5; CDR3: CASSLPGTQETQYF
V: TRBV12-3/TRBV12-4; J: TRBJ2-2; CDR3: CASSQDRGLSTGELFF
V: TRBV7-3; J: TRBJ2-3; CDR3: CASSFRPGTENPGGTQYF
V: TRBV14; J: TRBJ2-7; CDR3: CASSRLAHEQYF